This T cell receptor (beta chain) is drawn from a study of beta chain features in type 1 diabetes. Germline CDR1 is SGHVS and CDR2 is FQNEAQ. Trimming took 2 bases from V and 8 from J, leaving 16 bases between them. The CDR3 loop spans 15 amino acids. In total, each donor contributed a single heparinised blood draw that averaged about 120 mL. Stem cell-like memory, regulatory, central memory and naive CD4+ cells were sorted via CD45RO/CCR7/CD25/CD127/CD95/CD27. Note on this clone: The antigen is not known.

General study points: Shortening that was moderate but significant affected the TCRB CDR3s of Type 1 diabetes patients in all four CD4+ subsets. Whether TCRB rearrangement is influenced by HLA type was left unresolved in this analysis.

The entirety of the isolated RNA underwent reverse transcription, so expressed TCRB transcripts were sequenced. Assay used: immunoSEQ multiplex PCR; TCRdb lists only in-frame clones, some missing. The sample gives a few hundred thousand clones, approximately 16% of which show up once; roughly 0.019% is in the top ten. This chain links TRBV7-8 with TRBJ2-1, with D possibly TRBD2 on 6 matching bases. The sequenced sample was naive CD4+ T cells from blood. The TCR sequence derives from a woman between 18 and 30 years old in good health. For the CDR3, the DNA is TGTGCCAGCAGCTTATACGGTGCCGGGAGCGATGAGCAGTTCTTC. This translates into CASSLYGAGSDEQFF.